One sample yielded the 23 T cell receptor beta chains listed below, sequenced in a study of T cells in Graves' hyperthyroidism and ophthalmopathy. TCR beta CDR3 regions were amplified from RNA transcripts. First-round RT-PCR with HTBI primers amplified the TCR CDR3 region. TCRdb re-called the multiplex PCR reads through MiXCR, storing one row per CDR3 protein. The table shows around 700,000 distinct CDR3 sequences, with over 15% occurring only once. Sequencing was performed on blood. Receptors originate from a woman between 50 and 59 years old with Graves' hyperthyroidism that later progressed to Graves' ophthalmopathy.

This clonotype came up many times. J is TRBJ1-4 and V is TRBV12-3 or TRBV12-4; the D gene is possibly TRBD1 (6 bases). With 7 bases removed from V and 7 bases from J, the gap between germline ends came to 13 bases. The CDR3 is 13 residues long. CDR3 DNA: TGTGCCAGCAAGGCAGGGGATACTGAAAAACTGTTTTTT. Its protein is CASKAGDTEKLFF.

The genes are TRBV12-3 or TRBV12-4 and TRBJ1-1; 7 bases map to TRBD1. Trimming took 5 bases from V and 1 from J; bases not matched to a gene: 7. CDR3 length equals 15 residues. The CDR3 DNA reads TGTGCCAGCAGTCCAGGGGGGAACCAGAACACTGAAGCTTTCTTT. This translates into CASSPGGNQNTEAFF.

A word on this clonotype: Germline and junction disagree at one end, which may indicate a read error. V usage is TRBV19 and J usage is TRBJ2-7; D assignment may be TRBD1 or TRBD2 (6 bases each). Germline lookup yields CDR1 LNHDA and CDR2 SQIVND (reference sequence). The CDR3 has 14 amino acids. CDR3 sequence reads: CTSKGGTTPYEQYF. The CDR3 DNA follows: TGTACCAGCAAAGGCGGGACAACCCCCTACGAGCAGTACTTC.

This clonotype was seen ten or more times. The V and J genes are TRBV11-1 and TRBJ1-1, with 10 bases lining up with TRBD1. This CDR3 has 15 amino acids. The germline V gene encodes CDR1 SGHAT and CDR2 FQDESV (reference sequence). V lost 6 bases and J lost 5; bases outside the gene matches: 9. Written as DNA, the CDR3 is TGTGCCAGCAGAATGGACAGGGGGAGTCGTACTGAAGCTTTCTTT. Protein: CASRMDRGSRTEAFF.

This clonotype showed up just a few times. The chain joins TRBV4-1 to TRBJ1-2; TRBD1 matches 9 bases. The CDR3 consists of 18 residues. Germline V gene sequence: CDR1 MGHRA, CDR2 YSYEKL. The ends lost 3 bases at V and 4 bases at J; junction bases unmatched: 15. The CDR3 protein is CASSQTLRTRDRAYGYTF. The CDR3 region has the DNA TGCGCCAGCAGCCAGACCCTCCGAACCCGGGACAGGGCCTATGGCTACACCTTC.

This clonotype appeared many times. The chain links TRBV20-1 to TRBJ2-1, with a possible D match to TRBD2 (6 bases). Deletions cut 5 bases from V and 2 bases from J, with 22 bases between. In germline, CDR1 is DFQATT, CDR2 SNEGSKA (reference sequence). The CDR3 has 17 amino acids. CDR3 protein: CSAFTRDGAQTYNEQFF. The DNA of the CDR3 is TGCAGTGCTTTCACGCGGGACGGGGCCCAGACCTACAATGAGCAGTTCTTC.

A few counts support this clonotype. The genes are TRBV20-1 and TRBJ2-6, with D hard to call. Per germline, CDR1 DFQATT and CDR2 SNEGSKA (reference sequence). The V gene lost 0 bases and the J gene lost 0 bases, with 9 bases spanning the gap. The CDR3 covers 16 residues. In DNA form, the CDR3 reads TGCAGTGCTAGAGATGTCCTTTTCTCTGGGGCCAACGTCCTGACTTTC. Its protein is CSARDVLFSGANVLTF.

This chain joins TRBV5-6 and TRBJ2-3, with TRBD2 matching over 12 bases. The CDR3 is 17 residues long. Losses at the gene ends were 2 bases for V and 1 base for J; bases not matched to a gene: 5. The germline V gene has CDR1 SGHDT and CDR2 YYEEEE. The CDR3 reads CASSFLLAGGRTDTQYF. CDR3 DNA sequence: TGTGCCAGCAGCTTCCTACTAGCGGGGGGTCGCACAGATACGCAGTATTTT.

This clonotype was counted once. This chain's CDR3 is CASSSRAFATNEKLFF. DNA of the CDR3: TGTGCCAGCAGCTCCCGGGCCTTTGCAACTAATGAAAAACTGTTTTTT. The rearrangement joins TRBV7-6 to TRBJ1-4; D gene unclear. V shed 4 bases and J shed 0 bases, with 12 bases lying between them. Germline V gene data show CDR1 as SGHVS and CDR2 as FNYEAQ. This CDR3 has 16 amino acids.

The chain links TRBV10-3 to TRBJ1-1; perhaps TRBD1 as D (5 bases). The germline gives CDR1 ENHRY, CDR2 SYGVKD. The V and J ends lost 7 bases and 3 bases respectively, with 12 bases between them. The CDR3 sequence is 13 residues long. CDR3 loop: CAIKDTEYTEAFF. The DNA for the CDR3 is TGTGCCATCAAGGACACGGAGTACACTGAAGCTTTCTTT.

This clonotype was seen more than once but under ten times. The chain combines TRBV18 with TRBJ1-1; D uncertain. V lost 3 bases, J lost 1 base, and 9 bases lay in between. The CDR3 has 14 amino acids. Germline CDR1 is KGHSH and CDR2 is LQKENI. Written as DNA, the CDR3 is TGTGCCAGCTCACCGGTGATCGGGAACACTGAAGCTTTCTTT. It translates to CASSPVIGNTEAFF.

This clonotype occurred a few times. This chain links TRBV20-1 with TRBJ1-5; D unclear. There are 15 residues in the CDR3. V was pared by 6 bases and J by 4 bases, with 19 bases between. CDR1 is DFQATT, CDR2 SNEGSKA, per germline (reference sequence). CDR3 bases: TGCAGTGCAACCGGGGAATCCGGACCGAATCAGCCCCAGCATTTT. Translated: CSATGESGPNQPQHF.

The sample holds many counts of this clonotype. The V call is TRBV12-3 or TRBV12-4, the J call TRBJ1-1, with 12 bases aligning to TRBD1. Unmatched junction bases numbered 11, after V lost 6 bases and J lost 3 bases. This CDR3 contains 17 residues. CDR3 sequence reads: CASRPSRDRGLDTEAFF. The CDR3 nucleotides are TGTGCCAGCAGGCCCTCGCGGGACAGGGGGCTCGACACTGAAGCTTTCTTT.

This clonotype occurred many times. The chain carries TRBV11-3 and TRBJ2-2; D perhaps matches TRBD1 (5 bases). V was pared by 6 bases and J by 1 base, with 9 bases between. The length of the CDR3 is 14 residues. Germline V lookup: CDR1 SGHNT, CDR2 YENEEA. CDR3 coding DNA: TGTGCCAGCAGTCAAACAGGGAACACCGGGGAGCTGTTTTTT. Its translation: CASSQTGNTGELFF.

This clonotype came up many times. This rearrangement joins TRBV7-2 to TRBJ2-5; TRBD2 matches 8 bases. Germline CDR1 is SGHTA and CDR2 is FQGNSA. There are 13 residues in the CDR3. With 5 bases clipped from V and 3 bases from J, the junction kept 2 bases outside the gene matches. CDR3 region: CASSLLAEETQYF. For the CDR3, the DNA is TGTGCCAGCAGCCTACTAGCGGAAGAGACCCAGTACTTC.

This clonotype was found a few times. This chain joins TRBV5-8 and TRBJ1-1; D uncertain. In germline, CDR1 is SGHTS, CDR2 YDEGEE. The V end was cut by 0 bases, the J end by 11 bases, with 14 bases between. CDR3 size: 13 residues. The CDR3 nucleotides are TGTGCCAGCAGCTTGGCCTCGCCCCGGGTGGCTTTCTTT. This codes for CASSLASPRVAFF. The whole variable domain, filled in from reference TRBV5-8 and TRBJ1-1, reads EAGVTQSPTHLIKTRGQQATLRCSPISGHTSVYWYQQALGLGLQFLLWYDEGEERNRGNFPPRFSGRQFPNYSSELNVNALELEDSALYLCASSLASPRVAFFGQGTRLTVV.

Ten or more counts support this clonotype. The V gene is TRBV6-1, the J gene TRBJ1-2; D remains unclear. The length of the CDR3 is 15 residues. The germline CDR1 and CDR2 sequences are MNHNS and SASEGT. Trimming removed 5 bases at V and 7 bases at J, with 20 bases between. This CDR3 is CASSYFEQGKGGYTF. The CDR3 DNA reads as TGTGCCAGCAGTTATTTCGAACAAGGGAAGGGTGGCTACACCTTC.

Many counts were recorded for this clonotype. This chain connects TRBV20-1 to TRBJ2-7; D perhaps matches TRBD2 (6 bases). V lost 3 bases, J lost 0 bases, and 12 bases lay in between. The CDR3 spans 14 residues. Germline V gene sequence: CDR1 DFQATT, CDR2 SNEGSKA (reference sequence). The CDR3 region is CSARDAGSSYEQYF. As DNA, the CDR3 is TGCAGTGCTAGGGATGCGGGGAGCTCCTACGAGCAGTACTTC.

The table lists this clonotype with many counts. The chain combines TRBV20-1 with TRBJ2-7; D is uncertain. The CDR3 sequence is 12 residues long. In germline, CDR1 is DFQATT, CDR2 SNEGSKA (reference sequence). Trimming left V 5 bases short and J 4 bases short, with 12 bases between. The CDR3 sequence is CSARFFDYEQYF. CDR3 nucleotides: TGCAGTGCTCGATTTTTCGATTACGAGCAGTACTTC.

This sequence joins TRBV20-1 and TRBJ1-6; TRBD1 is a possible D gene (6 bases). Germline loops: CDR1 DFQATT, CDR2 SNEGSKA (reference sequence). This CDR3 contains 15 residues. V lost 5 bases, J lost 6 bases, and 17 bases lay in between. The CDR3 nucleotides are TGCAGTGCTGGGGGTTATACAGGGTTTAATTCACCCCTCCACTTT. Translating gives CSAGGYTGFNSPLHF.

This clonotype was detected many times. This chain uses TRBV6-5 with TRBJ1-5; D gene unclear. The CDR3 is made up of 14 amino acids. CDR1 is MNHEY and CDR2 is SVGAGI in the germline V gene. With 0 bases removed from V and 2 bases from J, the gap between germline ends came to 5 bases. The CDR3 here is CASSYSDGNQPQHF. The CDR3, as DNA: TGTGCCAGCAGTTACTCGGACGGCAATCAGCCCCAGCATTTT.

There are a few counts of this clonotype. In DNA, the CDR3 is TGCAGTGCTAGTCTCGGGGCTGGACAGCCCCAGCATTTT. It is translated as CSASLGAGQPQHF. This chain links TRBV20-1 with TRBJ1-5; possibly TRBD1 for D (5 bases). This CDR3 contains 13 residues. V gave up 3 bases and J gave up 7 bases, with 13 bases separating them. Germline CDR1 reads DFQATT; CDR2 reads SNEGSKA (reference sequence).

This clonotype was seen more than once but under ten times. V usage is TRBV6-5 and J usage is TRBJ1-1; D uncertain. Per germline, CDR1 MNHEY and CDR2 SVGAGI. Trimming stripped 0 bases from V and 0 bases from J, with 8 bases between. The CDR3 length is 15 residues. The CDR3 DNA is TGTGCCAGCAGTTACTCGGGCGTCCTGAACACTGAAGCTTTCTTT. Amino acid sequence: CASSYSGVLNTEAFF.